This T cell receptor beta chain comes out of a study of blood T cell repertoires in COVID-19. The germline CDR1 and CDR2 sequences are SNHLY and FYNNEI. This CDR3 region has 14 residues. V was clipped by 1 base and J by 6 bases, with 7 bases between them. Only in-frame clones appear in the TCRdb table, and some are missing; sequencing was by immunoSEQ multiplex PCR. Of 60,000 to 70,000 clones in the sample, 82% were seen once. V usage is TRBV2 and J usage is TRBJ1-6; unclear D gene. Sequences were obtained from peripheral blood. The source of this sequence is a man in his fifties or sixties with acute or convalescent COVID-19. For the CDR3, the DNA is TGTGCCAGCAGTGAAGTTGGCAGTAATTCACCCCTCCACTTT. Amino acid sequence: CASSEVGSNSPLHF.